This T cell receptor (beta chain) originates from a study of post-analysis software for immune sequencing data (dated by TCRdb to the mid-2010s). The study in broad terms: Relapsing-remitting, secondary progressive and progressive-relapsing multiple sclerosis were recorded as disease courses, and subtype annotation was lacking for some patients. Patient repertoires were compared against around 10 previously published healthy control repertoires from donors aged roughly 6 to 25 years. A subset of samples was prepared in parallel using single-end sample barcoding, then pooled and co-amplified after Illumina adapter ligation.

CDR1 SGHNT and CDR2 YENEEA are derived from the germline V gene. The CDR3 runs 14 amino acids, cysteine and phenylalanine included. CDR3 DNA is the only sequence kept; it has 42 bases, read in frame from the first base. The trim is 0 bases for V and 3 bases for J, with a gap of 9 bases between the germline ends. Library prep was done by PCR. Sequencer: Illumina HiSeq 2500. Unique molecular identifiers were incorporated into TCR beta cDNA libraries to reduce PCR and sequencing biases. Every 1 to 10 million input T cells yielded about 500,000 cDNA molecules, meaning each molecule approximated one T cell. Patient libraries were prepared and sequenced with the same protocol used for the earlier healthy control dataset. Samples belonging to the same batch were prepared together, multiplexed and sequenced on a shared HiSeq lane. From the authors' description of their analysis: MIGEC was used to process the raw barcoded reads, and molecular identifier groups with only a single read were discarded before consensus assembly and CDR3 extraction. VDJtools was used for post-analysis of the clonotype tables, and diversity was normalized by down-sampling every dataset to the size of the smallest sample. In repertoire overlap clustering, CDR3 amino acid sequences, but not nucleotide sequences, were matched to correct batch-related cross-sample contamination. The public sequencing data were trimmed at Q25 with fastp and processed into clonotypes with MiXCR by TCRdb, which kept only in-frame beta chains. Rows with a matching CDR3 protein are joined into one entry that keeps the most common DNA and genes. TCRdb, rather than the study authors, made the V and J calls. The sample table contains 600,000 to 750,000 distinct CDR3 sequences; only one count was recorded for about 60% of them. The ten largest clones capture about 10% of the sample.

This clonotype has just a few counts. The clone's antigen remains unknown. Within one base of it there is no much larger clone, and no base qualities were kept. What the authors observed across the whole study: The control group was slightly older than the multiple sclerosis patient group. Patients showed significantly higher frequencies than controls for a handful of TRBV segments, among them TRBV5-6, TRBV5-1 and TRBV20-1. Normalized Chao1 diversity was significantly lower in multiple sclerosis patients than controls, suggesting substantial peripheral T-cell clonal expansion. Direct clustering with F measure revealed strong co-clustering of samples prepared in the same batch, which led to a batch-effect correction.

To demonstrate the VDJtools post-analysis software, TCR beta repertoires were profiled from the peripheral blood of roughly 14 young patients with multiple sclerosis. The multiple sclerosis patients were children and adolescents ranging in age from about 6 to 17 years. This sequence originates from a girl aged 2-10 years with multiple sclerosis. Sequencing was performed on blood. The sequence links TRBV11-3 to TRBJ2-7, and perhaps TRBD2 as D gene, on 6 matching bases. DNA sequence: TGTGCCAGCAGCTTAGAGGCGACTAGCTACGAGCAGTACTTC. Translation gives CASSLEATSYEQYF.